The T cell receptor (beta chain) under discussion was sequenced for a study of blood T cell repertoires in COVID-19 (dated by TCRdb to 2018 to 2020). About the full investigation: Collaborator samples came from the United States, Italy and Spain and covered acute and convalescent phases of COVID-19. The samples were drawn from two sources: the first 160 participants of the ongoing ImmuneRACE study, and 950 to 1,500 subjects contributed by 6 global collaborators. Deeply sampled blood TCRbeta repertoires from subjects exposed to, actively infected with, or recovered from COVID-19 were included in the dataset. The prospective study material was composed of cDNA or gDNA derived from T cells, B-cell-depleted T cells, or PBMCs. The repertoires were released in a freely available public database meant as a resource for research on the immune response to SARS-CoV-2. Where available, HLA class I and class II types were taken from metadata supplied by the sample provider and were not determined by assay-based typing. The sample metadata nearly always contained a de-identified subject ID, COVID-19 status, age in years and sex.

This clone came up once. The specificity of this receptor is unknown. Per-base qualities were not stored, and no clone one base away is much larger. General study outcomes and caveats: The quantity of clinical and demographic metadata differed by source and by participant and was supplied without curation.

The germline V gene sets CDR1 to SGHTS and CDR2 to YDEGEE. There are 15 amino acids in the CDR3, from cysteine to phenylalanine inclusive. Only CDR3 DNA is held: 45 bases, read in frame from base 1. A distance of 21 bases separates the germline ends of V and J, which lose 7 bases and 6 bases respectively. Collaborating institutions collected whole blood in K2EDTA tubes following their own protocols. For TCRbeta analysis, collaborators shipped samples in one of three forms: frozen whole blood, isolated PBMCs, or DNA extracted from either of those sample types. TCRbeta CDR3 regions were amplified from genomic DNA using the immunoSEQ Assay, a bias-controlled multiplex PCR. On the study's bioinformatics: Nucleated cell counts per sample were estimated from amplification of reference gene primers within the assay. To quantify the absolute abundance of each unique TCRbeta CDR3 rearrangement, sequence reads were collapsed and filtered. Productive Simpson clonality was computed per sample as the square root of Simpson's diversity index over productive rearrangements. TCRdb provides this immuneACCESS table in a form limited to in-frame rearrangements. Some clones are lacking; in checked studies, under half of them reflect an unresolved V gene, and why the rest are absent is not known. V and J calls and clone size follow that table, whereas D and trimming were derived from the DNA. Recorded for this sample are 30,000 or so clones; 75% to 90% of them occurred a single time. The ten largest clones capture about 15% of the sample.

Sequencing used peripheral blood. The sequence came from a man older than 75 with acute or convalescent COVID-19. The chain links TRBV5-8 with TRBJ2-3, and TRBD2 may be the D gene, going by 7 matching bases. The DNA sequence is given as TGTGCCAGCGGGGGGGGACACGTCTTGCTTGATACGCAGTATTTT. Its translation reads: CASGGGHVLLDTQYF.